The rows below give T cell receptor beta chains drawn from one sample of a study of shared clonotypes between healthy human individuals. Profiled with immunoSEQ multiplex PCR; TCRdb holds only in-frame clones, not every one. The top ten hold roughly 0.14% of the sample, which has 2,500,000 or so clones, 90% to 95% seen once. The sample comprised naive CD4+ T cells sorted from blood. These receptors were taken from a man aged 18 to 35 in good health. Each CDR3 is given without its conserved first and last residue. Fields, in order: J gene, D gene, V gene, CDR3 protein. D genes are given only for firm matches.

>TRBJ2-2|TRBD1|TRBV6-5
ASRSGTGQTGELF
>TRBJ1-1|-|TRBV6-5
ASSSLTGNTEAF
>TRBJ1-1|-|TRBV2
ASSVRSDLNTEAF
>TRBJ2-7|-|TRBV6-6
ASSYSIHEQY
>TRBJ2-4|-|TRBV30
AWSPGLDIQY
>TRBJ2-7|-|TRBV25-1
ASSEYEGEQY
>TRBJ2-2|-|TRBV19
ASSIYGFGELF
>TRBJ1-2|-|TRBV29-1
SVEEGGFGYT
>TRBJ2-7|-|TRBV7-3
ASSLKPAFRGARTYEQY
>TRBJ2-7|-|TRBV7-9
ASSAGAGGEQY
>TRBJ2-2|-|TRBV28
ASSLLRQVGELF
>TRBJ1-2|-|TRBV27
ASSFWGAGGYT
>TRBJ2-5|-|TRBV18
ASSPPQWETQY
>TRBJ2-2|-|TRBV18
ASSPPRVMRGAGELF
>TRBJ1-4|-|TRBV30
AWRPRGSTNEKLF
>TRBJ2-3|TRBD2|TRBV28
ASSGASGGASDTQY
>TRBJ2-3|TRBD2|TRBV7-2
ASSLLGLGGLAGSLTQY
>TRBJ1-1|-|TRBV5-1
ASSLEGTSNTEAF
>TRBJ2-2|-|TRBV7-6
ASSPQGANTGELF
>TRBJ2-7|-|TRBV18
ASSPAAGSYEQY
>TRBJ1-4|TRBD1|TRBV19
ASSNPRGLQSNEKLF
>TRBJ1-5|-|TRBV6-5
ASRPTGNSNQPQH
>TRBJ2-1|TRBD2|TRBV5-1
ASSLAAGDIGEQF
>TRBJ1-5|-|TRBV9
ASSREWHSNQPQH
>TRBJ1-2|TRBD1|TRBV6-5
ASSYTGQGYHAGYT
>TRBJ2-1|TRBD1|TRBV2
ASSGQGYNEQF
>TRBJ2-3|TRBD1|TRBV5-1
ASSLGRGTGDTQY
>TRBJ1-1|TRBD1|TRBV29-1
SVESGQGNTEAF
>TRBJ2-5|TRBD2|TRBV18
ASSTGLAGGGETQY
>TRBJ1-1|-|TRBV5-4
ASSLRTVMNTEAF
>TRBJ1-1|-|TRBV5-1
ASSVAMTNSEAF
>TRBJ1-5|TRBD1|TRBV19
ASSPGTGSVQPQH
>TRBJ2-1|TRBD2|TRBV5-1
ASSQRELSNEQF
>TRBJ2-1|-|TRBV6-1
ASSEGRNAAYEQF
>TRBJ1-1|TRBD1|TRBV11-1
ASSMTGDTEAF
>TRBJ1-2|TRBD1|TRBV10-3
AITGDRDYGYT
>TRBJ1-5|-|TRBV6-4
ASSESGVRQPQH
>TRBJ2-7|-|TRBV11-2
ASSLTDTLWSYEQY
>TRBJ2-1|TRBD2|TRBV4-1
ASSQERRTSGRTSYNEQF
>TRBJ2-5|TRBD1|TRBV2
ASSRDRSLQETQY
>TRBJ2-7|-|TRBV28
ASSLSPSYEQY
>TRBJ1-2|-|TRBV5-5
ASSFDPANYGYT
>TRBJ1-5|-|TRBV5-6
ASSLAGGLGNQPQH
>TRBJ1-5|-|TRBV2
ASDQGIGPQH
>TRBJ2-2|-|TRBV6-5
ASSRVKFTGELF
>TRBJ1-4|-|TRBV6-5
ASSPGHNEKLF
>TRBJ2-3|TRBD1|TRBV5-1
ASRGGTGAFDTQY
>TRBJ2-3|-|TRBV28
ASTRGGASGADTQY
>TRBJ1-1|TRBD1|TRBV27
ASGRGLNTEAF
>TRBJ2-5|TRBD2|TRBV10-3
AISEGLAGGQETQY
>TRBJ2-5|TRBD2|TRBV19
ASSMMLAGETQY
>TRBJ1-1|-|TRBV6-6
ASREQPNTEAF
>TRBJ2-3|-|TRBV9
ASSANLDTQY
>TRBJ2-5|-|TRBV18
ASSPPGPPLQETQY
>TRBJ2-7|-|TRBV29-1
SVARQSSYEQY
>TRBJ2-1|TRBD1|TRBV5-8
ASSSQGVNEQF
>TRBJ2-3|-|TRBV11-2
ASSFSGDTQY
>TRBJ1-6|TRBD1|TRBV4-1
ASSRDRGDNSPLH
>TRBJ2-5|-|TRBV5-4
ASSLPGAKETQY
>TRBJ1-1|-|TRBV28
ASTGNSGGSEAF